One and the same sample provided the 27 T cell receptor beta chains below, sequenced in a study of cytomegalovirus exposure and HLA in healthy donors. Use of 60 Vbeta and 13 Jbeta primers characterized the PCR. The repertoire was sequenced with immunoSEQ multiplex PCR; TCRdb's copy has only in-frame clones and lacks some. In the table there are approximately 88,000 clones, approximately 76% of which are singletons. Material for sequencing was PBMCs. Receptors originate from a man aged 30 to 45 in good health and CMV-seropositive.

V is TRBV10-3 and J is TRBJ2-7; D is undetermined. This CDR3 has 12 residues. Per germline, CDR1 ENHRY and CDR2 SYGVKD. The germline V and J ends were trimmed by 0 bases and 3 bases, with 3 bases remaining between them. Here the CDR3 DNA reads TGTGCCATCAGTGAGTCGAGCTACGAGCAGTACTTC. Translating gives CAISESSYEQYF.

This clone was found a few times. This chain joins TRBV30 and TRBJ1-1; weak D call: TRBD1 (6 bases). This CDR3 is 13 amino acids long. Germline CDR1 and CDR2: GTSNPN and SVGIG (reference sequence). The V end lost 4 bases, the J end lost 0 bases, and 9 bases lay between the germline ends. The CDR3 DNA reads as TGTGCCTGGACAGGGGATTTGAACACTGAAGCTTTCTTT. Encoded protein: CAWTGDLNTEAFF.

The chain combines TRBV27 with TRBJ2-5, with TRBD1 matching 11 bases. The DNA end is more similar to TRBJ2-7, so the J call may be wrong. CDR3 size: 14 residues. Germline CDR1 reads MNHEY; CDR2 reads SMNVEV (reference sequence). CDR3 nucleotides: TGTGCCAGCAGTTACCGGGACAGGGGGTACGAGCAGTACTTC. Translated, it gives CASSYRDRGYEQYF.

The rearrangement links TRBV27 to TRBJ2-2, with D perhaps matching TRBD1 (6 bases). Germline assignment: CDR1 MNHEY and CDR2 SMNVEV (reference sequence). V was cut by 0 bases and J by 7 bases, with 9 bases left in between. This CDR3 has 14 residues. In DNA form, the CDR3 reads TGTGCCAGCAGTTTATCCAGGGGTGTCGGGGAGCTGTTTTTT. It is translated as CASSLSRGVGELFF.

V is TRBV30 and J is TRBJ2-2, with TRBD2 matching 8 bases. The CDR3 has 15 residues. The junction had 8 bases not matched to a gene; V was cut back by 2 bases and J by 6 bases. CDR1 GTSNPN and CDR2 SVGIG come from the germline V gene (reference sequence). Here the CDR3 reads CAWSRGLVYSGELFF. The DNA of the CDR3 is TGTGCCTGGAGTCGGGGACTAGTCTATTCCGGGGAGCTGTTTTTT.

J is TRBJ1-2 and V is TRBV29-1; D is ambiguous. Germline CDR1 reads SQVTM; CDR2 reads ANQGSEA. V lost 5 bases to trimming and J lost 4 bases, with 5 bases between them. The CDR3 covers 10 residues. The CDR3 spells CSVSPYGYTF. CDR3 nucleotides: TGCAGCGTTTCTCCCTATGGCTACACCTTC.

Only a few counts were recorded for this clone. The chain recombines TRBV14 with TRBJ1-4; D is undetermined. V shed 6 bases and J shed 0 bases, with 14 bases lying between them. CDR3 length equals 16 residues. CDR1 is SGHDN, CDR2 FVKESK, per germline. The CDR3 bases are TGTGCCAGCAGTCGTCAAATGGAGCCAACTAATGAAAAACTGTTTTTT. Its protein product is CASSRQMEPTNEKLFF.

With regard to this clone: The same CDR3 is also encoded by other DNA sequences in this sample. The gene calls are TRBV9 and TRBJ1-3; D unresolved. The CDR3 length is 14 residues. Trimming cost V 0 bases and J 0 bases, with 4 bases left between them. Germline CDR1 SGDLS, CDR2 YYNGEE. The CDR3 region has the DNA TGTGCCAGCAGCGTAGGGGCCTCTGGAAACACCATATATTTT. It is translated as CASSVGASGNTIYF.

The V and J genes are TRBV7-8 and TRBJ1-4, with D perhaps matching TRBD1 (6 bases). V lost 5 bases and J lost 5, with 12 bases in between. The germline V gene has CDR1 SGHVS and CDR2 FQNEAQ. The CDR3 is 14 residues long. In DNA, the CDR3 is TGTGCCAGCAGCCCGACAGGTCAAAATGAAAAACTGTTTTTT. Amino acid sequence: CASSPTGQNEKLFF.

The chain carries TRBV9 and TRBJ2-2, with 9 positions matching TRBD1. The V segment lost 0 bases and the J segment 3 bases; nucleotides outside the gene matches: 9. This CDR3 region has 18 residues. The germline CDR1 and CDR2 sequences are SGDLS and YYNGEE. DNA of the CDR3: TGTGCCAGCAGCGTAGGGGACAGGGTATATCCATACACCGGGGAGCTGTTTTTT. It codes for CASSVGDRVYPYTGELFF. The whole variable domain, remainder taken from reference TRBV9 and TRBJ2-2, is DSGVTQTPKHLITATGQRVTLRCSPRSGDLSVYWYQQSLDQGLQFLIQYYNGEERAKGNILERFSAQQFPDLHSELNLSSLELGDSALYFCASSVGDRVYPYTGELFFGEGSRLTVL.

The V call is TRBV9, the J call TRBJ1-2, with TRBD1 as a possible D gene (5 bases). Trimming took 7 bases from V and 6 from J, leaving 16 bases between them. The CDR3 consists of 13 residues. Germline V gives CDR1 SGDLS, CDR2 YYNGEE. CDR3 sequence: CASSLSGVNGYTF. CDR3 nucleotides: TGTGCCAGCTCACTCTCGGGGGTTAATGGCTACACCTTC.

The CDR3 protein is CASSLLGAGDTGELFF. Written as DNA, the CDR3 is TGTGCCAGCAGCTTATTGGGGGCTGGGGACACCGGGGAGCTGTTTTTT. The rearrangement uses TRBV7-9 and TRBJ2-2, with D possibly matching TRBD1 (6 bases). Germline CDR1 SEHNR, CDR2 FQNEAQ (reference sequence). V dropped 2 bases and J dropped 3 bases, with 13 bases sitting between them. This CDR3 region has 16 residues.

V gene TRBV2 combines with J gene TRBJ2-7, with a tentative D call TRBD1 (6 bases). The germline CDR1 and CDR2 sequences are SNHLY and FYNNEI. Trimming stripped 6 bases from V and 0 bases from J, with 15 bases between. The CDR3 is made up of 15 amino acids. In DNA, the CDR3 is TGTGCCAGCAGACGAGACAGGCGCCTCTCCTACGAGCAGTACGTC. It encodes CASRRDRRLSYEQYV.

This clone came up a few times. The chain couples TRBV7-6 to TRBJ2-5; TRBD1 agrees at 9 bases. CDR1 is SGHVS and CDR2 is FNYEAQ in the germline V gene. The CDR3 is made up of 16 amino acids. Trimming removed 1 base from V and 5 bases from J; junction bases left unmatched: 8. In nucleotides, the CDR3 is TGTGCCAGCAGCTTAGGAGGACAGGGGTTACGGGAGACCCAGTACTTC. It translates to CASSLGGQGLRETQYF.

The chain is built from TRBV4-1 and TRBJ1-4; 8 bases are shared with TRBD1. Trimming removed 1 base from V and 6 bases from J; junction bases left unmatched: 4. The CDR3 runs 15 residues. CDR1 is MGHRA, CDR2 YSYEKL, per germline. CDR3 sequence reads: CASSQGWTGYEKLFF. The CDR3, as DNA: TGCGCCAGCAGCCAAGGCTGGACAGGGTATGAAAAACTGTTTTTT.

The chain employs TRBV9 and TRBJ2-4; D possibly corresponds to TRBD2 (6 bases). V was cut by 2 bases and J by 8 bases, with 14 bases left in between. In germline, CDR1 is SGDLS, CDR2 YYNGEE. This CDR3 is 14 amino acids long. This CDR3 is CASSVGGGRDIQYF. In DNA, the CDR3 is TGTGCCAGCAGCGTTGGTGGAGGGAGAGACATTCAGTACTTC. Filled out from reference TRBV9 and TRBJ2-4, the complete variable domain reads DSGVTQTPKHLITATGQRVTLRCSPRSGDLSVYWYQQSLDQGLQFLIQYYNGEERAKGNILERFSAQQFPDLHSELNLSSLELGDSALYFCASSVGGGRDIQYFGAGTRLSVL.

The chain joins TRBV28 to TRBJ1-5, with TRBD1 identical over 9 bases. CDR3 size: 16 residues. The V and J ends lost 5 bases and 2 bases, in that order; junction bases with no gene match: 7. Germline V gene lookup returns CDR1 MDHEN and CDR2 SYDVKM. In DNA form, the CDR3 reads TGTGCCAGCAGTCCTCATACAGGGGGCGGCAATCAGCCCCAGCATTTT. Translated: CASSPHTGGGNQPQHF. The whole variable domain, remainder taken from reference TRBV28 and TRBJ1-5, is DVKVTQSSRYLVKRTGEKVFLECVQDMDHENMFWYRQDPGLGLRLIYFSYDVKMKEKGDIPEGYSVSREKKERFSLILESASTNQTSMYLCASSPHTGGGNQPQHFGDGTRLSIL.

The gene calls are TRBV4-1 and TRBJ1-2; TRBD1 might be the D (5 bases). The CDR3 is made up of 15 amino acids. V was trimmed by 1 base and J by 3 bases, leaving 12 bases between them. Germline-derived CDR1 and CDR2 are MGHRA and YSYEKL. CDR3: CASSQGPGRDYGYTF. For the CDR3, the DNA is TGCGCCAGCAGCCAAGGTCCAGGGAGGGACTATGGCTACACCTTC.

V and J are TRBV19 and TRBJ2-2; possible D gene TRBD2, 5 bases. From germline, CDR1 is LNHDA and CDR2 SQIVND (reference sequence). This CDR3 comprises 14 residues. Trimming took off 6 bases at V and 5 bases at J, with 13 bases between the two ends. The CDR3 nucleotides read TGTGCCAGTAGCCAACAGACGGGGACCGGGGAGCTGTTTTTT. This sequence encodes CASSQQTGTGELFF.

The chain couples TRBV14 to TRBJ2-1, with D possibly TRBD1 on 6 matching bases. There are 16 residues in the CDR3. Between the trimmed V and J ends, which lost 4 bases and 2 bases, there was a span of 15 bases. Germline CDR1 SGHDN, CDR2 FVKESK. CDR3 nucleotide sequence: TGTGCCAGCAGCCCCACGAGGAACAGGGCCTACAATGAGCAGTTCTTC. Protein product: CASSPTRNRAYNEQFF.

This clone was found a few times. The V call is TRBV18, the J call TRBJ1-2; D remains ambiguous. Germline V gene data show CDR1 as KGHSH and CDR2 as LQKENI. V was pared by 5 bases and J by 8 bases, with 9 bases between. There are 11 residues in the CDR3. CDR3: CASSNEQGYTF. CDR3 sequence (DNA): TGTGCCAGCTCAAACGAACAGGGCTACACCTTC.

The genes are TRBV5-1 and TRBJ2-2, with 12 bases fitting TRBD2. The CDR3 sequence is 17 residues long. Germline values: CDR1 SGHRS, CDR2 YFSETQ. The V gene end was trimmed by 3 bases and the J gene end by 5 bases; junction bases not matched to a gene: 8. The CDR3 DNA reads as TGCGCCAGCAGCTCAGGACTAGCGGGACGACGAACCGGGGAGCTGTTTTTT. Translated, it gives CASSSGLAGRRTGELFF. Full variable domain (rest looked up from reference TRBV5-1 and TRBJ2-2): KAGVTQTPRYLIKTRGQQVTLSCSPISGHRSVSWYQQTPGQGLQFLFEYFSETQRNKGNFPGRFSGRQFSNSRSEMNVSTLELGDSALYLCASSSGLAGRRTGELFFGEGSRLTVL.

The chain joins TRBV19 to TRBJ1-1, with TRBD1 identical over 7 bases. The CDR3 length is 14 residues. Germline values: CDR1 LNHDA, CDR2 SQIVND (reference sequence). J was trimmed by 5 bases and V by 2 bases; bases with no gene match: 5. The CDR3 is CASSISQGGTEAFF. CDR3 in DNA: TGTGCCAGTAGTATATCGCAGGGGGGAACTGAAGCTTTCTTT.

The chain joins TRBV9 to TRBJ2-2, with 11 nucleotides matching TRBD2. There are 17 residues in the CDR3. In germline, CDR1 is SGDLS, CDR2 YYNGEE. Unmatched junction bases numbered 9, after V lost 5 bases and J lost 3 bases. This CDR3 reads CASREGLAGGDTGELFF. The DNA for the CDR3 is TGTGCCAGCAGAGAAGGGCTAGCGGGAGGAGACACCGGGGAGCTGTTTTTT.

The V and J genes are TRBV12-5 and TRBJ1-1; D gene unclear. Germline lookup yields CDR1 LGHNT and CDR2 FRNRAP. The CDR3 contains 14 residues. Trimming removed 0 bases at V and 3 bases at J, with 8 bases between. Here the CDR3 reads CASGLVHGYTEAFF. CDR3 DNA: TGTGCTAGTGGTTTGGTACACGGGTACACTGAAGCTTTCTTT.

V usage is TRBV19 and J usage is TRBJ2-3, with 7 bases identical to TRBD1. CDR1 and CDR2 from the germline V gene are LNHDA and SQIVND (reference sequence). Trimming took 3 bases from V and 0 from J; bases not matched to a gene: 6. The CDR3 contains 16 residues. In DNA, the CDR3 is TGTGCCAGTAGTATTACGACAGGGTCTAGCACAGATACGCAGTATTTT. This translates into CASSITTGSSTDTQYF.

CDR3 in DNA: TGTGCCAGCAGTAACAGGGGTGGGTACACTGAAGCTTTCTTT. It specifies CASSNRGGYTEAFF. The V call is TRBV2, the J call TRBJ1-1; 7 bases are shared with TRBD1. This CDR3 spans 14 amino acids. J lost 3 bases, V lost 5 bases, and 6 bases had no gene match. In germline, CDR1 is SNHLY, CDR2 FYNNEI.